This T cell receptor beta chain was found in a study of Ad26.COV2.S vaccination and SARS-CoV-2 variants. V was cut by 4 bases and J by 7 bases, with 13 bases left in between. The CDR3 consists of 13 residues. Clones were sequenced by immunoSEQ multiplex PCR, and TCRdb holds only the in-frame ones, with some missing. The sample holds roughly 300,000 clones, roughly 91% seen once. This clone was counted a single time. Treatment denoted: roughly 19 received Ad26.COV2.S at low or high dose, single or two shots; roughly 5 received placebo; per-sample allocation not given. Sampling was performed 63 days after the first vaccine or placebo injection. Adults aged 18-55 years in Boston included the donor.

The receptor was derived from a person aged 18-60 years who received the Ad26.COV2.S COVID-19 vaccine or a placebo. The source material was peripheral blood, sampled in a trial of Ad26.COV2.S vaccine versus placebo. V is TRBV12-3 or TRBV12-4 and J is TRBJ1-2, with D possibly TRBD1 on 5 matching bases. This CDR3 reads CASSSDDSGGYTF. The CDR3 DNA reads as TGTGCCAGCAGTTCAGACGACAGTGGTGGCTACACCTTC.